A selection of T cell receptor beta chains follows, all from one sample in a study of shared clonotypes between healthy human individuals. Data came from immunoSEQ multiplex PCR; TCRdb stores just in-frame clones and leaves some out. In the table there are over 850,000 clones, about four fifths of which are singletons. The sequencing sample was made of memory CD4+ T cells from PBMCs. These receptors all come from a young man in good health. Some clones in this sample may be carry-over from other donors' samples. CDR3s include the opening cysteine and the closing phenylalanine or tryptophan. D genes are given only for firm matches. The size of a clone is reported for some rows only, either as once, few or many, or as a class for expanded clones.

>NA|15|TRBV7-2|TRBJ1-5|NA
CASSPWGLSNQPQHF
TGTGCCAGCAGCCCGTGGGGGCTGAGCAATCAGCCCCAGCATTTT
>TRBD1|15|TRBV5-1|TRBJ2-5|NA
CASSLSGGLGETQYF
TGCGCCAGCAGCCTTTCAGGGGGTCTGGGAGAGACCCAGTACTTC
>TRBD2|15|TRBV7-9|TRBJ2-1|NA
CASSFGLAGVYEQFF
TGTGCCAGCAGCTTCGGACTAGCGGGAGTTTATGAGCAGTTCTTC
>TRBD1|17|TRBV19|TRBJ2-5|many
CASSSHRGRGLQETQYF
TGTGCCAGTAGTTCTCACCGGGGCAGGGGGCTCCAAGAGACCCAGTACTTC
>NA|15|TRBV6-5|TRBJ2-1|NA
CASKRDWAVYNEQFF
TGTGCCAGCAAAAGGGACTGGGCGGTGTACAATGAGCAGTTCTTC
>TRBD1|15|TRBV10-3|TRBJ1-1|NA
CAISDPGTGFTEAFF
TGTGCCATCAGTGACCCCGGGACAGGTTTCACTGAAGCTTTCTTT
>NA|15|TRBV30|TRBJ2-5|NA
CAGGDVEANQETQYF
TGTGCCGGAGGGGATGTCGAAGCGAACCAAGAGACCCAGTACTTC
>NA|14|TRBV7-2|TRBJ1-4|few
CASSFGLANEKLFF
TGTGCCAGCAGCTTCGGGTTGGCTAATGAAAAACTGTTTTTT
>NA|13|TRBV11-1|TRBJ1-1|NA
CASSLGFDTEAFF
TGTGCCAGCAGCTTAGGGTTTGACACTGAAGCTTTCTTT
>TRBD1|15|TRBV28|TRBJ2-3|NA
CASSFRTGGTDTQYF
TGTGCCAGCAGTTTCAGGACAGGGGGCACAGATACGCAGTATTTT
>NA|14|TRBV15|TRBJ2-2|NA
CATSRSGGIGELFF
TGTGCCACCAGCAGGTCCGGGGGAATAGGGGAGCTGTTTTTT
>TRBD1|14|TRBV6-6|TRBJ1-2|many
CASSQHDRGGGYTF
TGTGCCAGCAGTCAGCATGACAGGGGGGGTGGCTACACCTTC
>NA|16|TRBV5-4|TRBJ1-5|once
CASSLESGDGNQPQHF
TGTGCCAGCAGCTTGGAGTCAGGGGATGGCAATCAGCCCCAGCATTTT
>NA|16|TRBV5-6|TRBJ2-1|NA
CASSKKQGLAYNEQFF
TGTGCCAGCAGCAAAAAACAGGGCCTAGCCTACAATGAGCAGTTCTTC
>NA|17|TRBV19|TRBJ1-1|NA
CASSMAGSPPMNTEAFF
TGTGCCAGTAGTATGGCAGGGTCTCCCCCTATGAACACTGAAGCTTTCTTT
>TRBD2|15|TRBV7-8|TRBJ2-2|NA
CASSLAGGNTGELFF
TGTGCCAGCAGCCTAGCGGGAGGGAACACCGGGGAGCTGTTTTTT
>TRBD1|16|TRBV2|TRBJ2-5|NA
CASSLQGARFQETQYF
TGTGCCAGCAGTCTACAGGGGGCGCGGTTCCAAGAGACCCAGTACTTC
>NA|15|TRBV7-2|TRBJ2-7|NA
CASSWKLDSQYEQYF
TGTGCCAGCAGCTGGAAGCTTGACAGCCAGTACGAGCAGTACTTC
>NA|12|TRBV28|TRBJ2-7|NA
CASSLVGYEQYF
TGTGCCAGCAGTTTAGTGGGCTACGAGCAGTACTTC
>NA|15|TRBV9|TRBJ1-3|NA
CASSGDDDSGNTIYF
TGTGCCAGCAGCGGCGATGATGACTCTGGAAACACCATATATTTT
>NA|13|TRBV30|TRBJ1-1|NA
CAWNQEMNTEAFF
TGTGCCTGGAATCAGGAAATGAACACTGAAGCTTTCTTT
>NA|11|TRBV20-1|TRBJ2-1|NA
CSASYPGRPFF
TGCAGTGCTTCTTACCCGGGACGACCGTTCTTC
>TRBD2|14|TRBV29-1|TRBJ2-1|NA
CSGGGGGASDEQFF
TGCAGCGGCGGCGGGGGAGGGGCCTCCGATGAGCAGTTCTTC
>NA|15|TRBV16|TRBJ1-2|NA
CASSQYSGMRYGYTF
TGTGCCAGCAGCCAATACTCAGGGATGCGCTATGGCTACACCTTC
>TRBD1|15|TRBV6-1|TRBJ1-2|NA
CASRTGYLGDYGYTF
TGTGCCAGCCGGACAGGCTATTTAGGGGACTATGGCTACACCTTC
>NA|14|TRBV7-2|TRBJ2-1|NA
CASSLGDLNNEQFF
TGTGCCAGCAGCCTGGGGGACTTGAACAATGAGCAGTTCTTC
>TRBD1|14|TRBV29-1|TRBJ1-2|NA
CSVVSRDRAYGYTF
TGCAGCGTCGTGTCCCGGGACAGGGCCTATGGCTACACCTTC
>NA|15|TRBV5-4|TRBJ2-5|once
CASSLSSGPQETQYF
TGTGCCAGCAGCTTGAGTTCTGGTCCCCAAGAGACCCAGTACTTC
>TRBD2|17|TRBV9|TRBJ2-3|NA
CASSRDPTSGSTDTQYF
TGTGCCAGCAGCCGCGACCCGACTAGCGGGTCTACAGATACGCAGTATTTT
>NA|12|TRBV5-8|TRBJ1-1|NA
CASSLARDSAFF
TGTGCCAGCAGCTTGGCGCGAGATTCGGCTTTCTTT
>NA|14|TRBV4-3|TRBJ2-7|NA
CASSQGRGGYEQYF
TGCGCCAGCAGCCAAGGCAGGGGAGGCTACGAGCAGTACTTC
>NA|11|TRBV5-1|TRBJ2-5|once
CASGHGETQYF
TGCGCCAGCGGACATGGGGAGACCCAGTACTTC
>TRBD1|15|TRBV10-3|TRBJ2-3|few
CAVSGTGGGTDTQYF
TGTGCCGTCTCAGGGACAGGGGGCGGCACAGATACGCAGTATTTT
>NA|15|TRBV7-2|TRBJ1-2|few
CASRAVGLANYGYTF
TGTGCCAGCAGAGCTGTGGGGTTAGCTAACTATGGCTACACCTTC
>TRBD2|14|TRBV11-2|TRBJ2-7|many
CASSFIAGQYEQYF
TGTGCCAGCAGCTTTATAGCGGGCCAATACGAGCAGTACTTC
>NA|17|TRBV2|TRBJ2-7|NA
CASSETPRAFLTYEQYF
TGTGCCAGCAGTGAAACCCCGAGGGCCTTCTTAACCTACGAGCAGTACTTC
>NA|14|TRBV2|TRBJ2-3|NA
CASNSGPGADTQYF
TGTGCCAGCAATTCGGGACCTGGGGCAGATACGCAGTATTTT
>TRBD1|15|TRBV28|TRBJ1-1|NA
CASTRMRGQGTEAFF
TGTGCCAGCACTAGGATGAGGGGGCAGGGCACTGAAGCTTTCTTT
>NA|13|TRBV5-1|TRBJ1-2|NA
CASSQGGGYGYTF
TGCGCCAGCAGCCAAGGAGGGGGTTATGGCTACACCTTC
>NA|16|TRBV5-1|TRBJ2-1|NA
CASNRGSGSSYNEQFF
TGCGCCAGCAACCGGGGTAGCGGTAGCTCCTACAATGAGCAGTTCTTC
>NA|14|TRBV6-6|TRBJ1-1|NA
CASRIDGGITEAFF
TGTGCCAGCAGAATTGACGGGGGGATCACTGAAGCTTTCTTT
>NA|12|TRBV29-1|TRBJ2-5|once
CSGQGFQETQYF
TGCAGCGGACAAGGGTTCCAAGAGACCCAGTACTTC
>TRBD1|13|TRBV28|TRBJ2-7|NA
CASSRDRGYEQYF
TGTGCCAGCAGTCGGGACAGGGGCTACGAGCAGTACTTC
>NA|14|TRBV5-1|TRBJ1-2|NA
CASSSDTPSYGYTF
TGCGCCAGCAGCTCGGACACCCCTAGCTATGGCTACACCTTC
>TRBD1|14|TRBV10-3|TRBJ1-2|NA
CAISEGQGNYGYTF
TGTGCCATCAGTGAGGGACAGGGAAACTATGGCTACACCTTC
>NA|13|TRBV16|TRBJ2-1|NA
CASSLGTNNEQFF
TGTGCCAGCAGCCTCGGTACTAACAATGAGCAGTTCTTC
>TRBD1|15|TRBV5-1|TRBJ2-5|once
CASSFAQGNQETQYF
TGCGCCAGCAGCTTCGCACAGGGGAATCAAGAGACCCAGTACTTC
>TRBD2|15|TRBV28|TRBJ2-7|NA
CASSLGTSSPYEQYF
TGTGCCAGCAGTCTAGGGACTAGTTCCCCCTACGAGCAGTACTTC